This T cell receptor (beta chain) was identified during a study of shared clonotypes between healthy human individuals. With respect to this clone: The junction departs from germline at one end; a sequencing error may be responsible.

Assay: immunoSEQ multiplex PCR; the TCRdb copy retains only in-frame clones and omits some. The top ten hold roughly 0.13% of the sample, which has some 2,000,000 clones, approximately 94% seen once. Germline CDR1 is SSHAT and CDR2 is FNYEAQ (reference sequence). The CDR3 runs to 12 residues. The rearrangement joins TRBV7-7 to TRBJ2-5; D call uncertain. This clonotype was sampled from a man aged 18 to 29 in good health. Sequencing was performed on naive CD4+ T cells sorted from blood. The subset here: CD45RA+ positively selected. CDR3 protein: CASSNHPKTQYF. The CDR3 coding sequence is TGTGCTAGCAGCAATCACCCCAAGACCCAGTACTTC.